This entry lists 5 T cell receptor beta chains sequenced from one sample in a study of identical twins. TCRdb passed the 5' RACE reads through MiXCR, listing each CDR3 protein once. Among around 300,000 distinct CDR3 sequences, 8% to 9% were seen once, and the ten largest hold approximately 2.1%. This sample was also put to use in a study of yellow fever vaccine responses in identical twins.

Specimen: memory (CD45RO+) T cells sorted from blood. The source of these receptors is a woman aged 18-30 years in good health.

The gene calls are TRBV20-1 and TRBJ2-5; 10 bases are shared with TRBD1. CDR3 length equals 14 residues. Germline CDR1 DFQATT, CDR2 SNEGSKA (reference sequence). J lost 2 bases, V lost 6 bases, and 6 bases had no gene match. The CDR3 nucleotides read TGCAGTGCAAGACAGGGGGCCGCACAAGAGACCCAGTACTTC. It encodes CSARQGAAQETQYF.

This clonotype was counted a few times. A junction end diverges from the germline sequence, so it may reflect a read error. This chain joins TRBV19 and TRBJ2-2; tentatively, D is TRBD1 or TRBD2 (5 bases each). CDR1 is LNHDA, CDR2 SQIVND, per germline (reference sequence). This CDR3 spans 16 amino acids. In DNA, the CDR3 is TGTGCCAGTAGTAAAACCGGGACGAGAAACACCCGGGAGCTGTTTTTT. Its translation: CASSKTGTRNTRELFF.

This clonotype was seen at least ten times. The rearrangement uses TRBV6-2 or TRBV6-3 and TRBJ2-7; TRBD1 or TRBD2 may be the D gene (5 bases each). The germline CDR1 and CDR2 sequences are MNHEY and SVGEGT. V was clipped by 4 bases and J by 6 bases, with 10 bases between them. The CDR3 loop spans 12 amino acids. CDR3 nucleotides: TGTGCCAGCAGTTGGGGACCACGCGAGCAGTACGTC. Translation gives CASSWGPREQYV.

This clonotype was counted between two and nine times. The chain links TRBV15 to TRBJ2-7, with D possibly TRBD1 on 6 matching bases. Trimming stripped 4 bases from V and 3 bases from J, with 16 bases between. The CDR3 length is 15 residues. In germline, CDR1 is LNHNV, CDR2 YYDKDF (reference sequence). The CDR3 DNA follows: TGTGCCACCAGCAACTCCCAGGGGCCCAGCTACGAGCAGTACTTC. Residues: CATSNSQGPSYEQYF.

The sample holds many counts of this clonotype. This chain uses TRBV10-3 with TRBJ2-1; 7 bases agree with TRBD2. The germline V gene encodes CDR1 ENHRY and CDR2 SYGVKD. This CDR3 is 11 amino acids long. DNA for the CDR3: TGTGCTTGCGGGAGAGAGAATGAGCAGTTCTTC. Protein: CACGRENEQFF.